This T cell receptor (beta chain) stems from a study of early T cells in non-severe SARS-CoV-2 infection (dated by TCRdb to the early 2020s). For the study in its entirety: Because TCR sequencing relied on bulk RNA taken from unsorted whole blood, pairing of alpha and beta chains was not possible. Study-level results and caveats: Matching against VDJdb was skewed toward anti-spike CD8 responses, likely underestimated virus-specific expansions, and missed private and CD4 specificities.

The library was built by means of 5' RACE. Instrument used: NextSeq 500. The TCR library protocol attached unique molecular identifiers to individual cDNA molecules to correct for sequencing error and PCR bias. Sequencing covered both TCR alpha and beta chains, and within each sample the abundances of alpha and beta sequences were tightly co-correlated. The original pipeline was this. Decombinator V4 was used to perform V gene, J gene and CDR3 annotation of TCR sequences. TCRs were defined as expanded if a significant change between any two time points was detected under a Poisson model with p below 0.0001. Abundances of TCRs were expressed as counts per million after normalisation to the total number of TCRs sequenced in each sample. TRAV1-2 paired with TRAJ12, TRAJ20 or TRAJ33 defined MAIT TCRs, while TRAV10 paired with TRAJ18 defined iNKT TCRs. VDJdb, accessed 1 November 2021, was searched for CMV, EBV and SARS-CoV-2 annotated TCRs, with TCRs annotated for multiple antigens excluded. The public sequencing data were trimmed at Q25 with fastp and processed into clonotypes with MiXCR by TCRdb, which kept only in-frame beta chains. CDR3 protein sequences are deduplicated, and each keeps its most common genes and DNA. TCRdb's processing, not the authors', yielded these V and J calls. The sample records roughly 56,000 distinct CDR3 sequences, over 13% of which are singletons. Jointly, the top ten make up roughly 4% of the sample.

This clonotype was seen repeatedly, ten times or more. Its antigen is still unknown. No base quality information exists; no much larger clone differs at one position. Its CDR3 holds 14 amino acids, cysteine through phenylalanine. Of the read, only the CDR3 DNA is kept; its 42 bases are in frame from base 1. The germline V and J ends show losses of 6 bases and 0 bases respectively, and no gene match explains 8 bases of the junction. According to the germline V gene (reference sequence), CDR1 reads DFQATT and CDR2 reads SNEGSKA. This was a case-control study nested in a cohort of healthcare workers in London, UK, who had nasopharyngeal swab PCR tests and blood samples taken every week. Healthcare workers were recruited during the week of the UK lockdown, between 23 and 31 March 2020, and followed weekly for up to roughly 15 weeks.

The starting material was whole blood, obtained at baseline. The receptor was derived from an adult who was a healthcare worker with PCR-confirmed SARS-CoV-2 infection or an uninfected control (not recorded which). In this chain, TRBV20-1 is recombined with TRBJ2-7; a stretch of 7 junction bases matches TRBD2. The nucleotide sequence is TGCAGTGCGAGCACTAGCGCCAGCTCCTACGAGCAGTACTTC. This encodes CSASTSASSYEQYF.